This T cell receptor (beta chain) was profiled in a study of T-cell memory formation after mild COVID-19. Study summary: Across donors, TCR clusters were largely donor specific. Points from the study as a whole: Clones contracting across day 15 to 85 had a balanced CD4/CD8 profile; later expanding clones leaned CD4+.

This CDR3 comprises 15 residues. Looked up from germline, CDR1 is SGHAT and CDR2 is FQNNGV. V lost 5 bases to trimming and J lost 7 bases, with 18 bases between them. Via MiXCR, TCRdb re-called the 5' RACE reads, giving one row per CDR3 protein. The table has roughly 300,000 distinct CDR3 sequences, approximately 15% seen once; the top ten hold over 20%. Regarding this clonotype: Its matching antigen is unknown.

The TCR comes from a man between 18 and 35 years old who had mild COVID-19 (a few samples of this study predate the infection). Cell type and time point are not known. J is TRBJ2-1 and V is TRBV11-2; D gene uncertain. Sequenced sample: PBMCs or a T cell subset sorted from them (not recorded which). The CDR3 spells CASSVGPSRANEQFF. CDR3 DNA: TGTGCCAGCAGCGTGGGCCCGTCTAGGGCGAATGAGCAGTTCTTC.